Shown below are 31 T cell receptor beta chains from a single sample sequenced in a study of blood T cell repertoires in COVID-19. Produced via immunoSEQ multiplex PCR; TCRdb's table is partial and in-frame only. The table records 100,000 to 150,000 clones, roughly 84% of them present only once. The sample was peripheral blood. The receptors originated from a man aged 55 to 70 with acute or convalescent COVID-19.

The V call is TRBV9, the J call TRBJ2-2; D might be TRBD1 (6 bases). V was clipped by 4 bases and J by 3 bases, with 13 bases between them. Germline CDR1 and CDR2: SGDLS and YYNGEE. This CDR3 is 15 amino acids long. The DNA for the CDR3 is TGTGCCAGCAGCACCCGACAGGATTACACCGGGGAGCTGTTTTTT. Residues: CASSTRQDYTGELFF.

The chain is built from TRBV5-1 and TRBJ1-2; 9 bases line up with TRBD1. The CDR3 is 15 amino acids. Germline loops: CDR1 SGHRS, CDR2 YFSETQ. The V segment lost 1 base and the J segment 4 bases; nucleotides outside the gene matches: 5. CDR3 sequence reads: CASSLFAGQGYGYTF. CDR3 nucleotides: TGCGCCAGCAGCTTGTTTGCGGGACAGGGCTATGGCTACACCTTC.

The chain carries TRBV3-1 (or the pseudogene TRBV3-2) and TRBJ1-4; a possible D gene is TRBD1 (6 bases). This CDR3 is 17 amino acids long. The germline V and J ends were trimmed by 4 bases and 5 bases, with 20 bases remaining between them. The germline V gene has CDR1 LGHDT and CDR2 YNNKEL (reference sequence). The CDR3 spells CASSRTRTAGANEKLFF. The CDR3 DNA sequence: TGTGCCAGCAGCCGCACCCGGACGGCAGGGGCAAATGAAAAACTGTTTTTT.

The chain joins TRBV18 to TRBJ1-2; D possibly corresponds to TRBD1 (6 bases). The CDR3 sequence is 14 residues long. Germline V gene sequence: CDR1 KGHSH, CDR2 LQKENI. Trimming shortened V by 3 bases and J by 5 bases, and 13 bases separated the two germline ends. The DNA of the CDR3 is TGTGCCAGCTCACCTTCAGGGGTTGATTATGGCTACACCTTC. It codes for CASSPSGVDYGYTF. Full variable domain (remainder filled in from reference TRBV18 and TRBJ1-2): NAGVMQNPRHLVRRRGQEARLRCSPMKGHSHVYWYRQLPEEGLKFMVYLQKENIIDESGMPKERFSAEFPKEGPSILRIQQVVRGDSAAYFCASSPSGVDYGYTFGSGTRLTVV.

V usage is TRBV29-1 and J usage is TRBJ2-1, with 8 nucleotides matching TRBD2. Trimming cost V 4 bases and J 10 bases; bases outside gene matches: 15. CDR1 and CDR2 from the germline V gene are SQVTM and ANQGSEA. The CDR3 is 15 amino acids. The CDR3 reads CSVVLPSGRGSEQFF. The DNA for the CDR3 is TGCAGCGTTGTCCTTCCTAGCGGGCGGGGCAGCGAGCAGTTCTTC.

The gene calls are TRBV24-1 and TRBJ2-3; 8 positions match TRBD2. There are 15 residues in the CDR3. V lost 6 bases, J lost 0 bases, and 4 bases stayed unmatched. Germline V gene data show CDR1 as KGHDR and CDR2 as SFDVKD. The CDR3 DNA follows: TGTGCCACCAGTCGGACTAGCTCTAGCACAGATACGCAGTATTTT. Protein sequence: CATSRTSSSTDTQYF.

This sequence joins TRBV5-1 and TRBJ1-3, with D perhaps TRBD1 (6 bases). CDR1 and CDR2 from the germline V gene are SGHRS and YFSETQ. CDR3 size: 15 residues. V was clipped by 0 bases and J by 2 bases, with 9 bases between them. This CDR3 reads CASSLGGHAGNTIYF. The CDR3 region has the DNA TGCGCCAGCAGCTTGGGGGGGCACGCTGGAAACACCATATATTTT.

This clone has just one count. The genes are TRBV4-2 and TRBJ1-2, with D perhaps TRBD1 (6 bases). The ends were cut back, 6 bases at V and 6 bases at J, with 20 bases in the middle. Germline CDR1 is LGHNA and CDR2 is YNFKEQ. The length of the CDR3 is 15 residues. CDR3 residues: CASRRRGGVGDGYTF. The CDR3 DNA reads TGTGCCAGCAGGCGTAGGGGGGGTGTAGGAGATGGCTACACCTTC.

This chain's CDR3 is CASSLLLAAGETQYF. The CDR3 DNA sequence: TGCGCCAGCAGCTTGTTACTAGCGGCCGGGGAGACCCAGTACTTC. J is TRBJ2-5 and V is TRBV5-1; TRBD2 matches 8 bases. Trimming took 1 base from V and 5 from J; bases not matched to a gene: 7. The CDR3 extends over 15 amino acids. The germline V gene has CDR1 SGHRS and CDR2 YFSETQ.

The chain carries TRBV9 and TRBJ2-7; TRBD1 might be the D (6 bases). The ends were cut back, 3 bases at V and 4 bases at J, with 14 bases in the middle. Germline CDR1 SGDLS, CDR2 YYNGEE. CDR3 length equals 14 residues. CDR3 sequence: CASSARVGGYEQYF. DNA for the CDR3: TGTGCCAGCAGCGCCCGGGTAGGGGGTTACGAGCAGTACTTC.

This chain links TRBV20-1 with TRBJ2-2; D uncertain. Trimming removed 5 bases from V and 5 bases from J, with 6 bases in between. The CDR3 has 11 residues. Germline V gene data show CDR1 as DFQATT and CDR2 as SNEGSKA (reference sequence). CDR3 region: CSADITGELFF. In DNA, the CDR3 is TGCAGTGCTGACATAACCGGGGAGCTGTTTTTT.

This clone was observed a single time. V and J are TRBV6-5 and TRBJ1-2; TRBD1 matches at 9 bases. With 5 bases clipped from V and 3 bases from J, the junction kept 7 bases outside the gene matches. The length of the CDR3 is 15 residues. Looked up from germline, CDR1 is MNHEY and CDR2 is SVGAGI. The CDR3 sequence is CASSPGTGNYYGYTF. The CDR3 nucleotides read TGTGCCAGCAGTCCCGGGACAGGGAATTACTATGGCTACACCTTC.

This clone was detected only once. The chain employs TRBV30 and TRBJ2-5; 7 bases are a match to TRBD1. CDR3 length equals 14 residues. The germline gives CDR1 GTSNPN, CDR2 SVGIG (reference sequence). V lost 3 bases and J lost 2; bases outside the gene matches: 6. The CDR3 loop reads CAWRRPGQQETQYF. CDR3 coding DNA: TGTGCCTGGAGAAGGCCGGGACAGCAAGAGACCCAGTACTTC.

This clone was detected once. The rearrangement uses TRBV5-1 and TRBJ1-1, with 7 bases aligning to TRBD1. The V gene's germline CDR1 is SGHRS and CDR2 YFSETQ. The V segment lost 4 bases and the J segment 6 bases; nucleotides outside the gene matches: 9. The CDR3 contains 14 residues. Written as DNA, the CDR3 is TGCGCCAGCAGCACCGCAATCGACAGGGCTGAAGCTTTCTTT. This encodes CASSTAIDRAEAFF.

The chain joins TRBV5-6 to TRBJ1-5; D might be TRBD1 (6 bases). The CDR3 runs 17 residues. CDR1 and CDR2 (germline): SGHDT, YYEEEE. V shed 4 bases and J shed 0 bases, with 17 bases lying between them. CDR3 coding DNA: TGTGCCAGCAGCAAGGAAGGGGGGGGCTATAGCAATCAGCCCCAGCATTTT. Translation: CASSKEGGGYSNQPQHF.

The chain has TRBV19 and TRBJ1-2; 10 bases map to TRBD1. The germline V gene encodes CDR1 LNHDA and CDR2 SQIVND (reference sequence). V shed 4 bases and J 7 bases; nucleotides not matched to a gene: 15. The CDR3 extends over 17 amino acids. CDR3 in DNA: TGTGCCAGTAGTAACCGGGACAGGGGTTTCGATGGTGGTGGCTACACCTTC. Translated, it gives CASSNRDRGFDGGGYTF.

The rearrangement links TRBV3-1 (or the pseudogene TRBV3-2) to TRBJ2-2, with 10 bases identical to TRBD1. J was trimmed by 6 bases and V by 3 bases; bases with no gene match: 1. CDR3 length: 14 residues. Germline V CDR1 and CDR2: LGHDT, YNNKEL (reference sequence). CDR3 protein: CASSQTGGPGELFF. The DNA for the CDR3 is TGTGCCAGCAGCCAGACAGGGGGCCCCGGGGAGCTGTTTTTT.

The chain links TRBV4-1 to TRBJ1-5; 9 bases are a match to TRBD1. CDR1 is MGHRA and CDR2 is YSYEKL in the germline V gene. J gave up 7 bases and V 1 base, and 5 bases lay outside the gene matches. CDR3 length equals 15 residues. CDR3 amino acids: CASSQVTTGGQPQHF. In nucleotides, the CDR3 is TGCGCCAGCAGCCAAGTTACTACAGGGGGCCAGCCCCAGCATTTT.

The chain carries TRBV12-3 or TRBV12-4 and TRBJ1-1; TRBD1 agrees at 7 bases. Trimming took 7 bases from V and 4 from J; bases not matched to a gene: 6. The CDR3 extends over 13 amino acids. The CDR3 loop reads CASNLGGRTEAFF. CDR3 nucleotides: TGTGCCAGCAACCTAGGGGGCCGCACTGAAGCTTTCTTT.

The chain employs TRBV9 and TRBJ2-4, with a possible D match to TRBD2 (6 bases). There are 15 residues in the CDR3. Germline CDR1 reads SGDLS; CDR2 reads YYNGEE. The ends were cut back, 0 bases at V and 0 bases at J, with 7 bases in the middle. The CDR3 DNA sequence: TGTGCCAGCAGCGTAGCCGGGGGAGCCAAAAACATTCAGTACTTC. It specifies CASSVAGGAKNIQYF.

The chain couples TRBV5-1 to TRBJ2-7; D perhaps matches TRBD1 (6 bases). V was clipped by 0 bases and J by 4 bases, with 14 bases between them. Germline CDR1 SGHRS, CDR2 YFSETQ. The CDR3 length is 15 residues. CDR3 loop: CASSLAWQGFYEQYF. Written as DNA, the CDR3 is TGCGCCAGCAGCTTGGCCTGGCAGGGGTTTTACGAGCAGTACTTC.

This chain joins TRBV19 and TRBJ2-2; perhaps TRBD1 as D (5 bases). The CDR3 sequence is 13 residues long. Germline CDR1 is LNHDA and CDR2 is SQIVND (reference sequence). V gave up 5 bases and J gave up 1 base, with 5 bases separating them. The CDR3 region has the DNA TGTGCCAGTAGTCAGGGGAACACCGGGGAGCTGTTTTTT. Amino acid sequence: CASSQGNTGELFF.

The CDR3 coding sequence is TGTGCCAGCAGCGTAACAGGGTCCCTAACCTACGAGCAGTACTTC. Translated: CASSVTGSLTYEQYF. This rearrangement joins TRBV9 to TRBJ2-7; D might be TRBD1 (6 bases). The germline gives CDR1 SGDLS, CDR2 YYNGEE. Trimming took off 1 base at V and 2 bases at J, with 13 bases between the two ends. The length of the CDR3 is 15 residues.

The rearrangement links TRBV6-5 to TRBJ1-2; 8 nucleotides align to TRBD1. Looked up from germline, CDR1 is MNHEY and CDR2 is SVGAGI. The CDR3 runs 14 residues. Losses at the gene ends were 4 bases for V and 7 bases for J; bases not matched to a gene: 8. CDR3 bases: TGTGCCAGCAGTTTGGACAGGGAGCGGGTTGGCTACACCTTC. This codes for CASSLDRERVGYTF.

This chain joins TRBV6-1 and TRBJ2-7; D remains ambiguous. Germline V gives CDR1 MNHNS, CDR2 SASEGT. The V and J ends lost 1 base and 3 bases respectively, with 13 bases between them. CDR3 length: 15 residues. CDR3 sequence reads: CASSEEAPSFYEQYF. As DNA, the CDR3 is TGTGCCAGCAGTGAAGAAGCCCCTTCTTTCTACGAGCAGTACTTC.

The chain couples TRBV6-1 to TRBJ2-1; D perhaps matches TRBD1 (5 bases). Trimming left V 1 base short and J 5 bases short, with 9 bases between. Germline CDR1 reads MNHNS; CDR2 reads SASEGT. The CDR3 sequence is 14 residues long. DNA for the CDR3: TGTGCCAGCAGTGAAGTGACAGTACACAATGAGCAGTTCTTC. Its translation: CASSEVTVHNEQFF.

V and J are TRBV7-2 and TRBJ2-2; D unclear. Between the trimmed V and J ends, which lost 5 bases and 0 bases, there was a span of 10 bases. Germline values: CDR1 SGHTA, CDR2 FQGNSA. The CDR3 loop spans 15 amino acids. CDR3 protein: CASSPGYANTGELFF. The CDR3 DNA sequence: TGTGCCAGCAGCCCAGGATACGCGAACACCGGGGAGCTGTTTTTT.

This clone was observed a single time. Here the CDR3 DNA reads TGTGCCAGCAGTTACGGAAACAGGGGCGTTCGTGGCTACACCTTC. Amino acids: CASSYGNRGVRGYTF. The chain combines TRBV6-5 with TRBJ1-2; TRBD1 matches 7 bases. This CDR3 has 15 residues. Germline trimming cut 2 bases from V and 7 bases from J; bases unmatched to any gene: 10. CDR1 and CDR2 (germline): MNHEY, SVGAGI.

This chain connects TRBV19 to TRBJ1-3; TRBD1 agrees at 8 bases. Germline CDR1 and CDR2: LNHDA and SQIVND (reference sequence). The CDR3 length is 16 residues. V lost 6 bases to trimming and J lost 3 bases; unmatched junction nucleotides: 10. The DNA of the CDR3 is TGTGCCAGTAGCCCGGTGCAGGGGGCAAATGGAAACACCATATATTTT. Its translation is CASSPVQGANGNTIYF.

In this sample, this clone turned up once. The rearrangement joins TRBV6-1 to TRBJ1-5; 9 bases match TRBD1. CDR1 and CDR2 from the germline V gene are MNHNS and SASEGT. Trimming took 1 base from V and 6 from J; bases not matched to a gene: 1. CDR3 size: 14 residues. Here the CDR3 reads CASSEDRGPQPQHF. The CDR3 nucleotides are TGTGCCAGCAGTGAAGACAGGGGGCCTCAGCCCCAGCATTTT.

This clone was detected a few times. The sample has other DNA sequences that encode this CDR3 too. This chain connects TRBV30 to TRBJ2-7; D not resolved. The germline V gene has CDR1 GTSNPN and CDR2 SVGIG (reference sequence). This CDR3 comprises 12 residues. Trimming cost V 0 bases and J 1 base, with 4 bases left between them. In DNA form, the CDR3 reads TGTGCCTGGAGTGTCTCGTCCTACGAGCAGTACTTC. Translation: CAWSVSSYEQYF.